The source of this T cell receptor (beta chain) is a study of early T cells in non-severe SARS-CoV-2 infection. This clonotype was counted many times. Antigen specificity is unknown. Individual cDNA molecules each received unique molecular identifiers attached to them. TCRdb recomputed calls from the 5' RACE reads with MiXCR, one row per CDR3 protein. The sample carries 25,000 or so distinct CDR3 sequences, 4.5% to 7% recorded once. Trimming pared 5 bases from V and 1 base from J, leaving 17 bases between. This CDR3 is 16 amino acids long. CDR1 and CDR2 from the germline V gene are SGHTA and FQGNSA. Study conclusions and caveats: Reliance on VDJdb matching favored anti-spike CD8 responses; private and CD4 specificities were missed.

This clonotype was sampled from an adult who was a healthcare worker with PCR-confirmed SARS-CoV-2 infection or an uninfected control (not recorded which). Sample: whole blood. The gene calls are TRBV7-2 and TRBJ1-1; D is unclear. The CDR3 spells CASSENRYTANTEAFF. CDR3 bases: TGTGCCAGCAGCGAAAACAGATACACAGCGAACACTGAAGCTTTCTTT.